This T cell receptor (beta chain) was obtained from a study of cytomegalovirus exposure and HLA in healthy donors. Whole-study results and caveats: In a later analysis, donors in an Asian-associated ancestry cluster reportedly had fewer N-insertions in productive TCRs than the cohort mean.

PCR primers comprised 60 Vbeta and 13 Jbeta primers. TCRdb keeps only in-frame clones here, not all; method: immunoSEQ multiplex PCR. The sample consists of under 100,000 clones, more than 60% of them appearing once. This CDR3 comprises 14 residues. V shed 5 bases and J 2 bases; nucleotides not matched to a gene: 4. Germline V lookup: CDR1 SGHTA, CDR2 FQGNSA. This clone showed up just once. Antigen specificity is unknown. The clonotype was recovered from a human donor in good health. The chain couples TRBV7-2 to TRBJ2-3; TRBD1 matches at 7 bases. The material sequenced was PBMCs. CDR3 region: CASSRDRVTDTQYF. Here the CDR3 DNA reads TGTGCCAGCAGCCGGGACAGAGTCACAGATACGCAGTATTTT.